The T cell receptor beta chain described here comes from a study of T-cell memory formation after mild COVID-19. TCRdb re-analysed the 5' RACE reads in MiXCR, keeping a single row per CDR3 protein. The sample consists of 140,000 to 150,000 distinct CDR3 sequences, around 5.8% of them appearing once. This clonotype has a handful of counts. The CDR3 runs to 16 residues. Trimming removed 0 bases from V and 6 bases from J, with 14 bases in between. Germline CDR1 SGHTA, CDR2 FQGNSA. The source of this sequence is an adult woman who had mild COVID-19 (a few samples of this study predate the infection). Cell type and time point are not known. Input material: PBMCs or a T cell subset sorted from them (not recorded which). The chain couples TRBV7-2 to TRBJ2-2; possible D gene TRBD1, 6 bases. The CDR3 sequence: CASSLALQGWAGELFF. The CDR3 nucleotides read TGTGCCAGCAGCTTAGCCCTCCAGGGGTGGGCCGGGGAGCTGTTTTTT. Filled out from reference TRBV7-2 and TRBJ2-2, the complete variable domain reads GAGVSQSPSNKVTEKGKDVELRCDPISGHTALYWYRQSLGQGLEFLIYFQGNSAPDKSGLPSDRFSAERTGGSVSTLTIQRTQQEDSAVYLCASSLALQGWAGELFFGEGSRLTVL.